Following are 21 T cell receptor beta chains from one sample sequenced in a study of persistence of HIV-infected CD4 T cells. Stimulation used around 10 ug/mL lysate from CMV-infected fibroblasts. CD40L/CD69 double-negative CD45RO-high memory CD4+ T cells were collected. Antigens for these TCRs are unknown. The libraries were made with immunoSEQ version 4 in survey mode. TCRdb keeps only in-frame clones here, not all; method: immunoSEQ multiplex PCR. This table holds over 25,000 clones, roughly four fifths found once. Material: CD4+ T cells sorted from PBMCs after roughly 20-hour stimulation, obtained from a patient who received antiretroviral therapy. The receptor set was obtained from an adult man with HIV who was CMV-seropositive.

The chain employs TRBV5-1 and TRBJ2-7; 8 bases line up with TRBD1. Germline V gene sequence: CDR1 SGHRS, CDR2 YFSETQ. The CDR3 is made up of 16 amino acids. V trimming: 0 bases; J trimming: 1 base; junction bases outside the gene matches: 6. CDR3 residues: CASSLGPGGSSYEQYF. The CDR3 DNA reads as TGCGCCAGCAGCTTGGGGCCAGGGGGCTCTTCCTACGAGCAGTACTTC.

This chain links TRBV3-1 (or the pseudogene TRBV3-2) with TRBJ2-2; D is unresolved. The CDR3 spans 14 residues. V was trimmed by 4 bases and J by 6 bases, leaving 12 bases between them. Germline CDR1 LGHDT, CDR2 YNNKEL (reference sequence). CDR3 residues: CASSLNPGSGELFF. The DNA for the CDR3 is TGTGCCAGCAGCCTCAATCCCGGATCCGGGGAGCTGTTTTTT.

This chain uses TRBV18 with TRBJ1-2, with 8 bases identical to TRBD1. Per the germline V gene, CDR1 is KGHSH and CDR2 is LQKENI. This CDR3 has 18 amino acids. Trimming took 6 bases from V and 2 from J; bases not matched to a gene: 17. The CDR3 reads CASSQTGTGRLTNYGYTF. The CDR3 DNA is TGTGCCAGCTCTCAGACCGGGACAGGCAGGTTAACGAACTATGGCTACACCTTC.

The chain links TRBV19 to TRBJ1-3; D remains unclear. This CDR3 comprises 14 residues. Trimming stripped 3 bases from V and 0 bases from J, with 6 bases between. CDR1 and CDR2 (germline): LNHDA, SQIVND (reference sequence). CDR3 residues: CASSMLVSGNTIYF. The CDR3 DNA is TGTGCCAGTAGTATGTTAGTCTCTGGAAACACCATATATTTT.

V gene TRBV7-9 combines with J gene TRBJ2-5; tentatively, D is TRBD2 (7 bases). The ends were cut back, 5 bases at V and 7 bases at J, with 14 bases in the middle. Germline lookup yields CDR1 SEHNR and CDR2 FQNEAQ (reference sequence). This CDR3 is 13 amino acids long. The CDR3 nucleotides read TGTGCCAGCAGCATCGGGGGGCGAAGGACCCAGTACTTC. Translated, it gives CASSIGGRRTQYF.

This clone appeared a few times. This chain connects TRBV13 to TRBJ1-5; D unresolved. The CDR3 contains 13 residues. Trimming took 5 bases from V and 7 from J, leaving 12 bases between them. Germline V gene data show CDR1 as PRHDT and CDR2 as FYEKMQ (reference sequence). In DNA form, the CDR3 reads TGTGCCAGCAGCCTCGGGAGGGTCCAGCCCCAGCATTTT. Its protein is CASSLGRVQPQHF.

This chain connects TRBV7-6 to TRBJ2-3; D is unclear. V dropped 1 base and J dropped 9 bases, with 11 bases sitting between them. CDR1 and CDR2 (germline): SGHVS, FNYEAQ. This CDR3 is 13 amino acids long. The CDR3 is CASSLVERGTQYF. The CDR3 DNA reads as TGTGCCAGCAGCTTAGTGGAGCGAGGAACGCAGTATTTT.

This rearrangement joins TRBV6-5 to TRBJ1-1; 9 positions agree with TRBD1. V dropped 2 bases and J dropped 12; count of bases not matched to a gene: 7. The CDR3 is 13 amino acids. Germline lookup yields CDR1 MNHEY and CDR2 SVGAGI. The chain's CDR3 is CASSYGDRVRTFF. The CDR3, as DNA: TGTGCCAGCAGTTACGGGGACAGGGTGAGGACTTTCTTT.

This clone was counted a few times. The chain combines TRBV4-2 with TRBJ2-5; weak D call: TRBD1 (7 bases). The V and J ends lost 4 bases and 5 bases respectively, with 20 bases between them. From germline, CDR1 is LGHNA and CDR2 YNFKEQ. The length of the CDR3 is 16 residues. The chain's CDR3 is CASSPAGGARGETQYF. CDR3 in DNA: TGTGCCAGCAGCCCTGCAGGAGGGGCCAGGGGGGAGACCCAGTACTTC.

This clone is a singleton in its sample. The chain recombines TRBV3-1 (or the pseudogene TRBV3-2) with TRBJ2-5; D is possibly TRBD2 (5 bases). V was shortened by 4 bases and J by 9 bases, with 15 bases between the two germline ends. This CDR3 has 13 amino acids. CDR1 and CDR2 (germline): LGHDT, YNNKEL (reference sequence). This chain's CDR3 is CASSPRTFGAQYF. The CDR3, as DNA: TGTGCCAGCAGCCCCCGGACGTTCGGGGCCCAGTACTTC.

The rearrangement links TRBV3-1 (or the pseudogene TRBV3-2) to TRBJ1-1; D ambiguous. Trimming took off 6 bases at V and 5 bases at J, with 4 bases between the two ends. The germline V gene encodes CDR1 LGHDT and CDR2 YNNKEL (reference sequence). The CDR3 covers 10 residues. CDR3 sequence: CASRGTEAFF. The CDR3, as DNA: TGTGCCAGCAGAGGGACTGAAGCTTTCTTT.

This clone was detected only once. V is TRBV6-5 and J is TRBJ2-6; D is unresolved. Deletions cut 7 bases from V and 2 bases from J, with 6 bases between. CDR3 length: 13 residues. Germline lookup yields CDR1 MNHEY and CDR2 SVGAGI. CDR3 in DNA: TGTGCCAGCACCAAGACTGGGGCCAACGTCCTGACTTTC. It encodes CASTKTGANVLTF.

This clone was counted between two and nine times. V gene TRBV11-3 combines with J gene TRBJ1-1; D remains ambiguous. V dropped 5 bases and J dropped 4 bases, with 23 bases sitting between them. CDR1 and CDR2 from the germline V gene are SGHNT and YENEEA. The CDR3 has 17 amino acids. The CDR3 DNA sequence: TGTGCCAGCAGCCCTTCAAAGATTAGTCTAGGGAGCACTGAAGCTTTCTTT. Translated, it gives CASSPSKISLGSTEAFF.

This CDR3 reads CAWERGQWRDEQYF. Here the CDR3 DNA reads TGTGCCTGGGAAAGGGGACAGTGGCGTGACGAGCAGTACTTC. The chain combines TRBV30 with TRBJ2-7, with 7 bases fitting TRBD1. This CDR3 has 14 amino acids. Losses at the gene ends were 5 bases for V and 5 bases for J; bases not matched to a gene: 12. Germline V CDR1 and CDR2: GTSNPN, SVGIG (reference sequence).

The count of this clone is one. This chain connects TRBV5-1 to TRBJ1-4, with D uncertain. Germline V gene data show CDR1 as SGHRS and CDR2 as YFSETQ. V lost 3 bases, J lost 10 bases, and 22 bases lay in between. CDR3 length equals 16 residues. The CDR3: CASSSQGRAGARKLFF. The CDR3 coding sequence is TGCGCCAGCAGCTCCCAAGGTAGGGCAGGTGCCCGAAAACTGTTTTTT.

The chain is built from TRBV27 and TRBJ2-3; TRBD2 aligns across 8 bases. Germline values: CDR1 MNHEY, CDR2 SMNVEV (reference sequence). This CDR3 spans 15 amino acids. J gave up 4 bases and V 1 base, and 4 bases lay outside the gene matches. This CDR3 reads CASSLYGGASDTQYF. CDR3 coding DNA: TGTGCCAGCAGTTTATACGGGGGGGCCTCAGATACGCAGTATTTT.

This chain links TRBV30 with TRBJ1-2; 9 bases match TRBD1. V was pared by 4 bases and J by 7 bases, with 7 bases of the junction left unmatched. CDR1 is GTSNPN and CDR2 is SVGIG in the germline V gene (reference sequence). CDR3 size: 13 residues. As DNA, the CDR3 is TGTGCCTGGATTGGAACAGGGGGCCTTGGCTACACCTTC. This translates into CAWIGTGGLGYTF.

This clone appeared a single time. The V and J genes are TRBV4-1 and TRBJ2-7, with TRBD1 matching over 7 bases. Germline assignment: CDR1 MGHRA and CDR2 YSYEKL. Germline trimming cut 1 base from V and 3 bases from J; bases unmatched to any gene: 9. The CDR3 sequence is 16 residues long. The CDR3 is CASSQATRGGLYEQYF. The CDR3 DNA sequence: TGCGCCAGCAGCCAAGCAACCCGAGGGGGCCTCTACGAGCAGTACTTC.

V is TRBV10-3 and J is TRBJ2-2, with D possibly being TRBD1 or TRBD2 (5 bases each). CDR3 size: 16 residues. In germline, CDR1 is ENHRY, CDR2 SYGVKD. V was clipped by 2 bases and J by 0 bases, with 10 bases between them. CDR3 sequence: CAISEPGTANTGELFF. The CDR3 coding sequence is TGTGCCATCAGTGAGCCCGGGACGGCGAACACCGGGGAGCTGTTTTTT.

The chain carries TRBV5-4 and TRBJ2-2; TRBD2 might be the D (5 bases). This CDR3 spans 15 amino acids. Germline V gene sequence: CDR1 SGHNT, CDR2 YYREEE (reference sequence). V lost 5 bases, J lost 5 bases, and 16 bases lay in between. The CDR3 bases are TGTGCCAGCAGTCTCGACTACGGGAAGACCGGGGAGCTGTTTTTT. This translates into CASSLDYGKTGELFF.

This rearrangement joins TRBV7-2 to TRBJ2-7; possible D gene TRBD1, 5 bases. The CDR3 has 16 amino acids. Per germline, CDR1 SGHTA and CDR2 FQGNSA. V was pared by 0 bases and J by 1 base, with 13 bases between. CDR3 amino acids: CASSLAGSGKSYEQYF. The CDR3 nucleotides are TGTGCCAGCAGCTTAGCGGGGTCAGGGAAATCCTACGAGCAGTACTTC.